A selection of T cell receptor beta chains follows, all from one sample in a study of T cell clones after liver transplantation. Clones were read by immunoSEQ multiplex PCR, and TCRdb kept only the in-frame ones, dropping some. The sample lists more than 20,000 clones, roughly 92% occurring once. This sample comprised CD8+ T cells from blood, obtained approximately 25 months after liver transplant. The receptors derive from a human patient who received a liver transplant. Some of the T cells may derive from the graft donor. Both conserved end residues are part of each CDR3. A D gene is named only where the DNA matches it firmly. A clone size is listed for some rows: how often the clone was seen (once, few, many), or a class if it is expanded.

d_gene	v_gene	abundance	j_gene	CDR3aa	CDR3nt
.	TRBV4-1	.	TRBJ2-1	CASQIPGTGVNEQFF	TGCGCCAGCCAGATCCCCGGGACTGGGGTCAATGAGCAGTTCTTC
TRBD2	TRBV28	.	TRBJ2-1	CASSPPGTSGEVAYNEQFF	TGTGCCAGCAGTCCCCCAGGGACTAGCGGGGAGGTTGCCTACAATGAGCAGTTCTTC
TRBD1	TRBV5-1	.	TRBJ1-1	CASSPDRAMNTEAFF	TGCGCCAGCAGCCCGGACAGGGCCATGAACACTGAAGCTTTCTTT
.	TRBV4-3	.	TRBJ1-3	CASSQDTEGSGNTIYF	TGCGCCAGCAGCCAAGATACGGAGGGTTCTGGAAACACCATATATTTT
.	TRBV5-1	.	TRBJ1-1	CASSHRVNTEAFF	TGCGCCAGCAGCCATCGGGTTAACACTGAAGCTTTCTTT
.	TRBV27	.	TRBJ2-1	CASSLRFSYNEQFF	TGTGCCAGCAGTCTCAGGTTTTCTTACAATGAGCAGTTCTTC
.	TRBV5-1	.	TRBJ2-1	CASSLAGVGTGIYNEQFF	TGCGCCAGCAGCTTGGCCGGGGTAGGGACCGGTATCTACAATGAGCAGTTCTTC
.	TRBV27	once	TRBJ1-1	CASSSSGANTEAFF	TGTGCCAGCAGTTCCAGTGGGGCGAACACTGAAGCTTTCTTT
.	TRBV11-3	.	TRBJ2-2	CASSLSVRLAGTGELFF	TGTGCCAGCAGCTTAAGTGTCAGGCTGGCGGGGACCGGGGAGCTGTTTTTT
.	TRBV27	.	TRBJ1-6	CASSPKRQGNSPLHF	TGTGCCAGCAGTCCTAAGAGGCAGGGAAATTCACCCCTCCACTTT
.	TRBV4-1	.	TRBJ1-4	CASSQDAGQSNEKLFF	TGCGCCAGCAGCCAAGATGCTGGCCAGTCGAATGAAAAACTGTTTTTT
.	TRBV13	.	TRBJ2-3	CASSASTDTQYF	TGTGCCAGCAGCGCCTCCACAGATACGCAGTATTTT
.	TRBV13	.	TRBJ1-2	CASSSEGGANYGYTF	TGTGCCAGCAGCTCCGAAGGGGGGGCTAACTATGGCTACACCTTC
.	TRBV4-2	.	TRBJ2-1	CASSQERGGSSYNEQFF	TGTGCCAGCAGCCAAGAAAGAGGGGGGAGCAGCTACAATGAGCAGTTCTTC
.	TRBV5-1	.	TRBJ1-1	CASSWDLSGNTEAFF	TGCGCCAGCAGCTGGGACCTCTCGGGGAACACTGAAGCTTTCTTT
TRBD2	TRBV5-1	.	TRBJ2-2	CASSLASSGRMYGELFF	TGCGCCAGCAGCTTGGCCTCTAGCGGGAGGATGTACGGGGAGCTGTTTTTT
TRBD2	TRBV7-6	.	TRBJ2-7	CASSLETGGYEQYF	TGTGCCAGCAGCTTAGAGACGGGAGGGTACGAGCAGTACTTC
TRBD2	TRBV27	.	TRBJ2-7	CASRRTSGDYEQYF	TGTGCCAGCAGGAGGACTAGCGGAGACTACGAGCAGTACTTC
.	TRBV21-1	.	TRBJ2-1	CASSKVSRENQYNEQFF	TGTGCCAGCAGCAAAGTCTCGCGGGAGAATCAGTACAATGAGCAGTTCTTC
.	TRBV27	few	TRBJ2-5	CASSLIGPQETQYF	TGTGCCAGCAGTCTAATAGGACCCCAAGAGACCCAGTACTTC
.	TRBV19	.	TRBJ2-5	CASSIGEGWETQYF	TGTGCCAGTAGTATAGGAGAGGGTTGGGAGACCCAGTACTTC
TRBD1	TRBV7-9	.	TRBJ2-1	CASSPGGVSSYNEQFF	TGTGCCAGCAGCCCAGGGGGCGTTAGCTCCTACAATGAGCAGTTCTTC
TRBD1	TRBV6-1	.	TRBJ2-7	CASSGQTGALGILYEQYF	TGTGCCAGCAGTGGGCAGACAGGGGCGCTAGGAATACTCTACGAGCAGTACTTC
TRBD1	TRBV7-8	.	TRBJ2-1	CASSASGQGRSYNEQFF	TGTGCCAGCAGCGCAAGCGGACAGGGGCGCTCCTACAATGAGCAGTTCTTC
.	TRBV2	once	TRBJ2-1	CASNTGNEQFF	TGTGCCAGCAACACGGGGAATGAGCAGTTCTTC
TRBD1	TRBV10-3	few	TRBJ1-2	CAINAGTGGPYGYTF	TGTGCCATCAACGCCGGGACAGGGGGTCCTTATGGCTACACCTTC
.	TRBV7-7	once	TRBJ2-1	CASSLSWDSGDEQFF	TGTGCTAGCAGCCTTAGCTGGGACTCCGGGGATGAGCAGTTCTTC
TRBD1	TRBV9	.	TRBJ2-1	CASSVSGQPGMDEQFF	TGTGCCAGCAGCGTCTCGGGACAGCCAGGGATGGATGAGCAGTTCTTC
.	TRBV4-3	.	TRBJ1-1	CASSQDLGLTEAFF	TGCGCCAGCAGCCAAGATCTTGGGTTGACTGAAGCTTTCTTT
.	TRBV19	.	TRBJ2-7	CASSIVTGYEQYF	TGTGCCAGTAGTATAGTAACCGGTTACGAGCAGTACTTC
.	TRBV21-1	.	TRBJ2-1	CASILGLAVNEQFF	TGTGCCAGTATACTGGGACTAGCGGTCAATGAGCAGTTCTTC
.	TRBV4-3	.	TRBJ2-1	CASSQDWSGYSYNEQFF	TGCGCCAGCAGCCAAGATTGGTCGGGGTACTCCTACAATGAGCAGTTCTTC
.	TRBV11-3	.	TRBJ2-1	CASSLERSEQFF	TGTGCCAGCAGCTTAGAGAGGAGTGAGCAGTTCTTC
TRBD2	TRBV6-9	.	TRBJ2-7	CASSGLAESYEQYF	TGTGCCAGCAGCGGACTAGCGGAGTCCTACGAGCAGTACTTC
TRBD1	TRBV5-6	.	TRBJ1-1	CASTTVGTGRLMNTEAFF	TGTGCCAGCACCACCGTTGGGACAGGGAGACTTATGAACACTGAAGCTTTCTTT
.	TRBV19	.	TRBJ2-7	CASSIGRTYEQYF	TGTGCCAGTAGTATAGGTAGAACCTACGAGCAGTACTTC
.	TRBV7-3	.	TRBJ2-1	CASSLGDYNEQFF	TGTGCCAGCAGCTTAGGCGATTACAATGAGCAGTTCTTC
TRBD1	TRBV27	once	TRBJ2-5	CASSLSITGVLETQYF	TGTGCCAGCAGTTTATCGATTACAGGGGTTCTGGAGACCCAGTACTTC
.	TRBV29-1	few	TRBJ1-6	CSVKSGTNSPLHF	TGCAGCGTGAAATCAGGGACTAATTCACCCCTCCACTTT
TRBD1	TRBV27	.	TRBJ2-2	CASSPWDRENTGELFF	TGTGCCAGCAGTCCCTGGGACAGGGAGAACACCGGGGAGCTGTTTTTT
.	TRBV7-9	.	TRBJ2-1	CASSGRDNSYNEQFF	TGTGCCAGCAGCGGCCGGGACAACTCCTACAATGAGCAGTTCTTC
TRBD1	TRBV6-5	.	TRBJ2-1	CASRTTGGSYNEQFF	TGTGCCAGCAGAACGACAGGGGGCTCCTACAATGAGCAGTTCTTC
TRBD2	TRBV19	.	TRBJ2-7	CASSIVGGGYEQYF	TGTGCCAGTAGTATAGTCGGGGGGGGCTACGAGCAGTACTTC
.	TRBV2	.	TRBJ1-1	CASRHFQGETEAFF	TGTGCCAGCAGACACTTTCAGGGAGAGACTGAAGCTTTCTTT
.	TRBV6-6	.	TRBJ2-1	CASSPFVRNEQFF	TGTGCCAGCAGTCCCTTTGTGAGGAATGAGCAGTTCTTC
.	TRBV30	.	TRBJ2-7	CAWSVPRSSYEQYF	TGTGCCTGGAGTGTCCCCCGCAGCTCCTACGAGCAGTACTTC
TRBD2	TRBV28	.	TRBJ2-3	CASSSRTSGRYTQYF	TGTGCCAGCAGTTCTCGGACTAGCGGGAGATATACGCAGTATTTT
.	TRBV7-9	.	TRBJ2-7	CASSPTLLTYEQYF	TGTGCCAGCAGCCCGACATTGCTTACCTACGAGCAGTACTTC
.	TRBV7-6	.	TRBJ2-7	CASSLEEVGGYEQYF	TGTGCCAGCAGCTTAGAAGAGGTTGGCGGCTACGAGCAGTACTTC
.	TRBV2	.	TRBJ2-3	CASIWRPDTQYF	TGTGCCAGCATATGGAGACCAGATACGCAGTATTTT
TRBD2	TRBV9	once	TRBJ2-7	CASSQTSSVHEQYF	TGTGCCAGCAGCCAGACTAGCTCTGTCCACGAGCAGTACTTC
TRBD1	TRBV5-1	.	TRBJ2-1	CASSQARGNEQFF	TGCGCCAGCAGCCAAGCCAGGGGGAATGAGCAGTTCTTC
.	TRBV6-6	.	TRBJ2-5	CASTPGEIDVETQYF	TGTGCCAGCACCCCCGGTGAGATAGATGTAGAGACCCAGTACTTC
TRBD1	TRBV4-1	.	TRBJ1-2	CASSQTGTGGYGYTF	TGCGCCAGCAGCCAAACCGGGACAGGTGGCTATGGCTACACCTTC
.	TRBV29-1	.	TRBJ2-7	CSVGRDGYEQYF	TGCAGCGTGGGCCGGGACGGCTACGAGCAGTACTTC